Reported below is one TCR beta chain. Its antigen is undetermined. Profiling that covered TCR beta VDJ and CDR3 relied on genomic DNA as its template. MiXCR, run by TCRdb on the reads, gives a single entry per CDR3 protein. The data hold over 150,000 distinct CDR3 sequences, with 40% to 65% observed a single time. The sequenced patients had an expansion of CD8+CD57+ cells seen by flow cytometry. These data belong to a study of CD8+CD57+ T cells in acquired aplastic anemia. Study-wide results and limits: Patients shared some 30 CD8+ CDR3 sequences with controls.

The CDR3 extends over 12 amino acids. Germline V lookup: CDR1 SQVTM, CDR2 ANQGSEA. Between the trimmed V and J ends, which lost 1 base and 2 bases, there was a span of 5 bases. Sequencing was carried out using sorted CD4+, CD8+, or CD8+CD57+ T cells (not recorded which) from PBMCs. This sequence joins TRBV29-1 and TRBJ1-2; D remains unclear. The TCR sequence derives from a human donor with aplastic anemia. The CDR3 protein is CSVEGRNYGYTF. In DNA, the CDR3 is TGCAGCGTTGAAGGACGGAACTATGGCTACACCTTC. The whole variable domain, remainder taken from reference TRBV29-1 and TRBJ1-2, is SAVISQKPSRDICQRGTSLTIQCQVDSQVTMMFWYRQQPGQSLTLIATANQGSEATYESGFVIDKFPISRPNLTFSTLTVSNMSPEDSSIYLCSVEGRNYGYTFGSGTRLTVV.